Given below is one TCR beta chain in context. The data derive from a study of blood T cell repertoires in COVID-19. Study background: PBMCs, B-cell-depleted T cells, or T cells provided the cDNA or gDNA that made up the material.

The CDR3 is made up of 11 amino acids. Germline CDR1 MDHEN, CDR2 SYDVKM. Between the trimmed V and J ends, which lost 10 bases and 3 bases, there was a span of 9 bases. Original processing notes: Estimates of nucleated cell counts were drawn from the amplification of reference gene primers. The protocol was immunoSEQ multiplex PCR, while the TCRdb copy is restricted to in-frame clones and leaves out a portion. D and trimming were read from the DNA, whereas the V and J calls and clone size are those reported in that table. In the table there are fewer than 250,000 clones, approximately 87% of which are singletons.

The sequence came from a woman between 45 and 65 years old with acute or convalescent COVID-19. V gene TRBV28 combines with J gene TRBJ1-2; TRBD1 might be the D (5 bases). Sequences were obtained from peripheral blood. CDR3 loop: CAMGGDYGYTF. The CDR3 coding sequence is TGTGCCATGGGGGGGGACTATGGCTACACCTTC.